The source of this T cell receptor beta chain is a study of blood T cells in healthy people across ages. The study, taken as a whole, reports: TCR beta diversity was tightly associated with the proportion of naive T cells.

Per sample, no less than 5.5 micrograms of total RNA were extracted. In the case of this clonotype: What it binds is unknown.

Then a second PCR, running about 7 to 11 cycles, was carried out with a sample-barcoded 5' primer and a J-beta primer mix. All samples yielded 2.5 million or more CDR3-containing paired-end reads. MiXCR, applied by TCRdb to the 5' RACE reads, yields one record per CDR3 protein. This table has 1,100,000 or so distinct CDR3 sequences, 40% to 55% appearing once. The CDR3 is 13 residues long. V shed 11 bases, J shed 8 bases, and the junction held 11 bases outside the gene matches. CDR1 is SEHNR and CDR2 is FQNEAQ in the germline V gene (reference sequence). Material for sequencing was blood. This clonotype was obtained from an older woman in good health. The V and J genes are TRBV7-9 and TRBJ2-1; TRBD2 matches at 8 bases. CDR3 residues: CAAERGRIDEQFF. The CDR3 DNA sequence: TGTGCCGCCGAGCGCGGGAGGATCGATGAGCAGTTCTTC. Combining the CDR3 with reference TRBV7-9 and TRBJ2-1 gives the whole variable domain DTGVSQNPRHKITKRGQNVTFRCDPISEHNRLYWYRQTLGQGPEFLTYFQNEAQLEKSRLLSDRFSAERPKGSFSTLEIQRTEQGDSAMYLCAAERGRIDEQFFGPGTRLTVL.